A single sample gave rise to the 24 T cell receptor beta chains below, sequenced in a study of T cell responses to AZD1222 COVID-19 vaccine. The assay was immunoSEQ multiplex PCR, and TCRdb's table has in-frame clones only and misses some. The table shows 100,000 to 150,000 clones, with approximately 86% occurring only once. Sequencing was performed on peripheral blood, taken 28 days after the second AZD1222 dose. Receptor source: an adult who received the AZD1222 COVID-19 vaccine.

V gene TRBV7-2 combines with J gene TRBJ2-7, with 7 bases lining up with TRBD2. Germline-derived CDR1 and CDR2 are SGHTA and FQGNSA. The CDR3 spans 15 residues. The ends lost 5 bases at V and 0 bases at J; junction bases unmatched: 7. This chain's CDR3 is CASSRDYQSSYEQYF. The CDR3 bases are TGTGCCAGCAGCCGGGACTACCAAAGCTCCTACGAGCAGTACTTC.

This sequence joins TRBV5-5 and TRBJ2-4, with D uncertain. The CDR3 has 16 residues. The V and J ends lost 2 bases and 8 bases respectively, with 20 bases between them. CDR1 is SGHKS and CDR2 is YYEKEE in the germline V gene (reference sequence). CDR3 sequence: CASSFEHAYRGDIQYF. DNA for the CDR3: TGTGCCAGCAGCTTTGAGCACGCATACAGAGGAGACATTCAGTACTTC.

The V and J genes are TRBV7-8 and TRBJ2-5; the D call may be TRBD1 or TRBD2 (5 bases each). Trimming stripped 5 bases from V and 2 bases from J, with 9 bases between. Germline CDR1 and CDR2: SGHVS and FQNEAQ. The CDR3 extends over 13 amino acids. CDR3 bases: TGTGCCAGCAGCCGGGACCAACAAGAGACCCAGTACTTC. This sequence encodes CASSRDQQETQYF.

This chain connects TRBV5-4 to TRBJ2-3; D is ambiguous. CDR3 length: 14 amino acids. Trimming removed 1 base at V and 0 bases at J, with 6 bases between. Germline-derived CDR1 and CDR2 are SGHNT and YYREEE (reference sequence). The CDR3 reads CASSLWLSTDTQYF. CDR3 DNA sequence: TGTGCCAGCAGCTTGTGGCTCAGCACAGATACGCAGTATTTT.

The chain employs TRBV5-1 and TRBJ2-1; maybe TRBD2 (6 bases). The CDR3 extends over 15 amino acids. The V end was cut by 3 bases, the J end by 0 bases, with 10 bases between. Per germline, CDR1 SGHRS and CDR2 YFSETQ. Here the CDR3 reads CASSWDGSSYNEQFF. The CDR3, as DNA: TGCGCCAGCAGCTGGGACGGGAGCTCCTACAATGAGCAGTTCTTC.

The V gene is TRBV6-5, the J gene TRBJ1-2; 7 bases are shared with TRBD1. Germline V gives CDR1 MNHEY, CDR2 SVGAGI. J lost 7 bases, V lost 5 bases, and 7 bases had no gene match. CDR3 length equals 13 residues. In DNA form, the CDR3 reads TGTGCCAGCAGTAAACTACAGGGGATTGGCTACACCTTC. Its translation is CASSKLQGIGYTF.

This chain links TRBV19 with TRBJ1-2; 9 nucleotides agree with TRBD1. Germline loops: CDR1 LNHDA, CDR2 SQIVND (reference sequence). There are 15 residues in the CDR3. The V segment lost 6 bases and the J segment 8 bases; nucleotides outside the gene matches: 13. This CDR3 reads CASSTTPGQGRGYTF. CDR3 in DNA: TGTGCCAGTAGCACTACCCCGGGACAGGGACGCGGCTACACCTTC.

This chain joins TRBV3-1 (or the pseudogene TRBV3-2) and TRBJ1-6; D perhaps matches TRBD1 (5 bases). The V end lost 6 bases, the J end lost 12 bases, and 12 bases lay between the germline ends. The CDR3 has 12 amino acids. The V gene's germline CDR1 is LGHDT and CDR2 YNNKEL (reference sequence). CDR3 residues: CASSLRGIPLHF. The CDR3 nucleotides read TGTGCCAGCAGTCTCCGGGGGATACCCCTCCACTTT.

Concerning this clone itself: This specimen includes other DNA sequences encoding the same CDR3. The CDR3 sequence: CATSRGTGNNQPQHF. The CDR3 DNA follows: TGTGCCACCAGCAGAGGGACAGGGAACAATCAGCCCCAGCATTTT. This rearrangement joins TRBV15 to TRBJ1-5; 8 positions agree with TRBD1. Germline V gene sequence: CDR1 LNHNV, CDR2 YYDKDF (reference sequence). Losses at the gene ends were 1 base for V and 3 bases for J; bases not matched to a gene: 2. The length of the CDR3 is 15 residues.

The chain employs TRBV5-6 and TRBJ2-2; D is undetermined. Germline-derived CDR1 and CDR2 are SGHDT and YYEEEE. The CDR3 length is 12 residues. V was pared by 2 bases and J by 6 bases, with 5 bases between. The CDR3 region has the DNA TGTGCCAGCAGCTTTTACGCCGGGGAGCTGTTTTTT. It codes for CASSFYAGELFF.

The J gene is TRBJ1-2, the V gene TRBV6-5, with D hard to call. Looked up from germline, CDR1 is MNHEY and CDR2 is SVGAGI. The CDR3 totals 13 residues. V lost 3 bases and J lost 8, with 13 bases in between. CDR3 protein: CASSYGLSSGYTF. The CDR3 DNA reads as TGTGCCAGCAGTTATGGGCTCTCTTCCGGCTACACCTTC.

This sequence joins TRBV23-1 and TRBJ1-6; perhaps TRBD1 as D (5 bases). TRBV23-1 is an open reading frame whose function is uncertain. With 4 bases removed from V and 6 bases from J, the gap between germline ends came to 22 bases. The CDR3 covers 18 residues. CDR3 protein: CASSPPVRWGVSNSPLHF. The CDR3 coding sequence is TGCGCCAGCAGTCCCCCCGTCAGGTGGGGGGTTAGTAATTCACCCCTCCACTTT.

The chain links TRBV18 to TRBJ2-2; D possibly corresponds to TRBD1 (6 bases). The CDR3 runs 13 residues. CDR1 and CDR2 (germline): KGHSH, LQKENI. V dropped 2 bases and J dropped 6 bases, with 7 bases sitting between them. The CDR3: CASSPGGSGELFF. CDR3 nucleotide sequence: TGTGCCAGCTCACCAGGGGGCTCCGGGGAGCTGTTTTTT.

Regarding this clone: The sample carries other DNA sequences with the same CDR3. The rearrangement joins TRBV5-1 to TRBJ1-1; no firm D call. This CDR3 region has 11 residues. V was shortened by 4 bases and J by 2 bases, with 3 bases between the two germline ends. The germline CDR1 and CDR2 sequences are SGHRS and YFSETQ. The CDR3, as DNA: TGCGCCAGCAGCCTAAACACTGAAGCTTTCTTT. It encodes CASSLNTEAFF. The entire variable domain, with the rest obtained from reference TRBV5-1 and TRBJ1-1, is as follows: KAGVTQTPRYLIKTRGQQVTLSCSPISGHRSVSWYQQTPGQGLQFLFEYFSETQRNKGNFPGRFSGRQFSNSRSEMNVSTLELGDSALYLCASSLNTEAFFGQGTRLTVV.

The chain uses TRBV5-1 and TRBJ1-3; D not resolved. This CDR3 comprises 15 residues. The germline V and J ends were trimmed by 0 bases and 3 bases, with 10 bases remaining between them. The germline V gene has CDR1 SGHRS and CDR2 YFSETQ. CDR3 residues: CASSLVAGGGNTIYF. The CDR3 nucleotides read TGCGCCAGCAGCTTGGTGGCAGGAGGTGGAAACACCATATATTTT. The full variable domain, rest sourced from reference TRBV5-1 and TRBJ1-3, is KAGVTQTPRYLIKTRGQQVTLSCSPISGHRSVSWYQQTPGQGLQFLFEYFSETQRNKGNFPGRFSGRQFSNSRSEMNVSTLELGDSALYLCASSLVAGGGNTIYFGEGSWLTVV.

The CDR3 DNA reads TGTGCCAGCAGGGACCATGGCGGGATCGAAAAACTGTTTTTT. It is translated as CASRDHGGIEKLFF. The chain combines TRBV6-6 with TRBJ1-4; D is ambiguous. Trimming pared 6 bases from V and 8 bases from J, leaving 16 bases between. This CDR3 has 14 amino acids. The germline gives CDR1 MNHNY, CDR2 SVGAGI (reference sequence).

The V and J genes are TRBV6-2 or TRBV6-3 and TRBJ1-6; 10 bases match TRBD1. Germline V CDR1 and CDR2: MNHEY, SVGEGT. The J segment lost 7 bases and the V segment lost 5 bases, leaving 11 bases of the junction unmatched. The CDR3 is 17 amino acids. The CDR3 protein is CASSPSRTGGGNSPLHF. CDR3 nucleotide sequence: TGTGCCAGCAGTCCCTCGCGGACAGGGGGAGGGAATTCACCCCTCCACTTT.

V usage is TRBV5-4 and J usage is TRBJ2-7; TRBD2 agrees at 9 bases. This CDR3 is 14 amino acids long. The V gene's germline CDR1 is SGHNT and CDR2 YYREEE (reference sequence). After removal of 4 bases from V and 4 bases from J, the junction contained 6 bases not matched to a gene. In DNA form, the CDR3 reads TGTGCCAGCAGCCTCGGGACTAGCTGGTACGAGCAGTACTTC. This codes for CASSLGTSWYEQYF.

The chain recombines TRBV9 with TRBJ2-2; no clear D. The V and J ends lost 2 bases and 7 bases respectively, with 15 bases between them. CDR1 and CDR2 from the germline V gene are SGDLS and YYNGEE. There are 15 residues in the CDR3. CDR3 nucleotides: TGTGCCAGCAGCGTGGGCCCATTTAGGGACGGGGAGCTGTTTTTT. This encodes CASSVGPFRDGELFF.

The V call is TRBV10-2, the J call TRBJ1-6, with D unresolved. Trimming pared 2 bases from V and 8 bases from J, leaving 4 bases between. Germline lookup yields CDR1 WSHSY and CDR2 SAAADI. The CDR3 runs 12 residues. The CDR3 is CASSETYSPLHF. In DNA form, the CDR3 reads TGCGCCAGCAGTGAGACCTATTCACCCCTCCACTTT.

This chain uses TRBV6-5 with TRBJ2-7; maybe TRBD1 (5 bases). The ends were cut back, 0 bases at V and 4 bases at J, with 13 bases in the middle. From germline, CDR1 is MNHEY and CDR2 SVGAGI. The CDR3 has 15 amino acids. DNA of the CDR3: TGTGCCAGCAGTTACTCTGGGCAGGGTGGTTACGAGCAGTACTTC. Its protein product is CASSYSGQGGYEQYF.

This clone has more than one count but fewer than ten. The chain employs TRBV19 and TRBJ2-1; 12 bases agree with TRBD2. CDR3 length: 17 residues. Germline V lookup: CDR1 LNHDA, CDR2 SQIVND (reference sequence). V was clipped by 3 bases and J by 5 bases; unmatched bases: 8. The CDR3 DNA follows: TGTGCCAGTAGTATTATTGGGCTAGCGGGGGGGCACAATGAGCAGTTCTTC. It is translated as CASSIIGLAGGHNEQFF.

The CDR3 here is CSASDYSSTDTQYF. Here the CDR3 DNA reads TGCAGTGCTAGTGACTATTCTAGCACAGATACGCAGTATTTT. The rearrangement links TRBV20-1 to TRBJ2-3; weak D call: TRBD2 (5 bases). The CDR3 totals 14 residues. Germline V gene data show CDR1 as DFQATT and CDR2 as SNEGSKA (reference sequence). Trimming cost V 3 bases and J 0 bases, with 10 bases left between them.

The chain recombines TRBV5-1 with TRBJ2-5, with no clear D. V lost 3 bases to trimming and J lost 0 bases, with 3 bases between them. In germline, CDR1 is SGHRS, CDR2 YFSETQ. This CDR3 has 12 residues. The CDR3 spells CASSWNQETQYF. DNA for the CDR3: TGCGCCAGCAGCTGGAACCAAGAGACCCAGTACTTC.